What follows are 8 T cell receptor beta chains derived from one specimen sequenced in a study of spatial heterogeneity in lung cancer. Described time point: blood at routine non-recurrence follow-up after resection. TCRdb independently ran MiXCR on the 5' RACE reads; one entry per CDR3 protein. The data show about 46,000 distinct CDR3 sequences, 12% seen once. The sample in question was PBMCs, obtained at follow-up. The receptors were gathered from a male donor with early-stage non-small cell lung cancer.

This sequence joins TRBV4-3 and TRBJ1-2, with D tentatively TRBD1 (6 bases). Trimming removed 4 bases from V and 6 bases from J, with 18 bases in between. The V gene's germline CDR1 is LGHNA and CDR2 YSLEER. There are 15 residues in the CDR3. The CDR3, as DNA: TGCGCCAGCAGCCCTTTGGGGGCTGGATGGGATGGCTACACCTTC. Translated, it gives CASSPLGAGWDGYTF.

This clonotype came up many times. The V gene is TRBV20-1, the J gene TRBJ2-7; a possible D gene is TRBD1 (7 bases). CDR3 length: 13 amino acids. Germline V gene sequence: CDR1 DFQATT, CDR2 SNEGSKA (reference sequence). The V and J ends lost 2 bases and 4 bases respectively, with 12 bases between them. CDR3 in amino acids: CSARPRDSYEQYF. CDR3 sequence (DNA): TGCAGTGCTAGACCGCGGGACAGTTACGAGCAGTACTTC.

This clonotype was observed at least ten times. The rearrangement uses TRBV6-1 and TRBJ1-1; D remains ambiguous. Germline V gene data show CDR1 as MNHNS and CDR2 as SASEGT. The V end lost 7 bases, the J end lost 6 bases, and 9 bases lay between the germline ends. This CDR3 has 11 amino acids. This chain's CDR3 is CASNLLAEAFF. CDR3 DNA sequence: TGTGCCAGCAATCTGTTGGCTGAAGCTTTCTTT.

This clonotype showed up many times. The rearrangement joins TRBV2 to TRBJ2-5, with D possibly being TRBD1 (5 bases). Germline V gene sequence: CDR1 SNHLY, CDR2 FYNNEI. The CDR3 loop spans 14 amino acids. Between the trimmed V and J ends, which lost 5 bases and 2 bases, there was a span of 12 bases. This CDR3 reads CASSYETEQETQYF. The CDR3 DNA is TGTGCCAGCAGTTATGAGACAGAACAAGAGACCCAGTACTTC.

The rearrangement uses TRBV25-1 and TRBJ1-1, with D unresolved. This CDR3 comprises 11 residues. Trimming cost V 1 base and J 6 bases, with 3 bases left between them. Germline CDR1 MGHDK, CDR2 SYGVNS. CDR3 coding DNA: TGTGCCAGCAGTGAATGGGCTGAAGCTTTCTTT. It translates to CASSEWAEAFF.

The chain employs TRBV20-1 and TRBJ2-5; D is possibly TRBD2 (5 bases). The CDR3 runs to 13 residues. Trimming removed 6 bases from V and 2 bases from J, with 13 bases in between. Per germline, CDR1 DFQATT and CDR2 SNEGSKA (reference sequence). The CDR3 region is CSATSGTQETQYF. The DNA for the CDR3 is TGCAGTGCCACGAGCGGAACGCAAGAGACCCAGTACTTC.

The sample holds many counts of this clonotype. This chain joins TRBV4-3 and TRBJ2-1, with unresolved D. Germline values: CDR1 LGHNA, CDR2 YSLEER. V was clipped by 0 bases and J by 6 bases, with 12 bases between them. The CDR3 runs to 15 residues. As DNA, the CDR3 is TGCGCCAGCAGCCAAGAACGGATCCTTACCAATGAGCAGTTCTTC. This gives the protein CASSQERILTNEQFF.

The table lists this clonotype with many counts. This chain links TRBV24-1 with TRBJ1-4, with D perhaps TRBD1 (6 bases). Germline V CDR1 and CDR2: KGHDR, SFDVKD. V was clipped by 3 bases and J by 10 bases, with 11 bases between them. The CDR3 extends over 13 amino acids. The CDR3 DNA reads TGTGCCACCAGTGATCAGGGGACAAGAAAACTGTTTTTT. The encoded protein is CATSDQGTRKLFF.